One and the same sample provided the 16 T cell receptor beta chains below, sequenced in a study of T cells in Graves' hyperthyroidism and ophthalmopathy. RNA transcripts served as the template for amplifying TCR beta CDR3 regions. HTBI primers were employed in a first-round RT-PCR of the TCR CDR3. One entry per CDR3 protein results from TCRdb running MiXCR on the multiplex PCR reads. The sample has 550,000 to 600,000 distinct CDR3 sequences; about half are singletons. The sequencing input was peripheral blood or thyroid tissue (not recorded which). These receptors all stem from an adult woman with Graves' disease, either hyperthyroidism or ophthalmopathy (not recorded which).

The rearrangement uses TRBV10-3 and TRBJ1-2; 7 bases fit TRBD1. Germline V gene data show CDR1 as ENHRY and CDR2 as SYGVKD. The CDR3 has 12 amino acids. CDR3 coding DNA: TGTGCTACGGGACAGCTTAACTATGGCTACACCTTC. Protein product: CATGQLNYGYTF.

This clonotype was recorded at least ten times. The J gene is TRBJ2-2, the V gene TRBV10-3, with a possible D match to TRBD2 (5 bases). The CDR3 has 11 amino acids. Looked up from germline, CDR1 is ENHRY and CDR2 is SYGVKD. Trimming pared 4 bases from V and 10 bases from J, leaving 7 bases between. The CDR3 DNA follows: TGTGCCATCAGTGGGGGAGAGGAGCTGTTTTTT. It is translated as CAISGGEELFF.

The sample holds many counts of this clonotype. The chain joins TRBV7-9 to TRBJ1-2; D is undetermined. From germline, CDR1 is SEHNR and CDR2 FQNEAQ (reference sequence). The germline V and J ends were trimmed by 0 bases and 4 bases, with 9 bases remaining between them. The CDR3 length is 14 residues. The CDR3: CASSLAQMIYGYTF. Here the CDR3 DNA reads TGTGCCAGCAGCTTAGCACAGATGATCTATGGCTACACCTTC.

This clonotype has at least ten counts. Here the CDR3 DNA reads TGCGCCAGCAGCTTGGGGACAGGGTACTACGAGCAGTACTTC. It is translated as CASSLGTGYYEQYF. The chain employs TRBV5-1 and TRBJ2-7; 8 bases match TRBD1. The germline gives CDR1 SGHRS, CDR2 YFSETQ. The junction had 2 bases not matched to a gene; V was cut back by 0 bases and J by 3 bases. The CDR3 runs 14 residues.

The gene calls are TRBV11-2 and TRBJ2-5; 7 bases are a match to TRBD2. CDR1 is SGHAT, CDR2 FQNNGV, per germline. J was trimmed by 5 bases and V by 5 bases; bases with no gene match: 8. CDR3 length: 14 amino acids. The CDR3 coding sequence is TGTGCCAGCAGCCCCCGACTAGCACCGGAGACCCAGTACTTC. Protein: CASSPRLAPETQYF.

This clonotype has more than one count but fewer than ten. The J gene is TRBJ2-5, the V gene TRBV12-3 or TRBV12-4, with D unclear. The CDR3 extends over 16 amino acids. The V end was cut by 4 bases, the J end by 5 bases, with 20 bases between. CDR3 bases: TGTGCCAGCAGTTCGTTAGGGTCTTCTCCTGCGGAGACCCAGTACTTC. This sequence encodes CASSSLGSSPAETQYF.

The chain combines TRBV9 with TRBJ2-5; maybe TRBD2 (6 bases). The germline CDR1 and CDR2 sequences are SGDLS and YYNGEE. Trimming pared 7 bases from V and 0 bases from J, leaving 10 bases between. There are 13 residues in the CDR3. DNA for the CDR3: TGTGCCAGCCGAGCGGGCGACCAAGAGACCCAGTACTTC. Protein: CASRAGDQETQYF.

This chain uses TRBV7-8 with TRBJ1-4; D gene uncertain. Per germline, CDR1 SGHVS and CDR2 FQNEAQ. There are 15 residues in the CDR3. V dropped 1 base and J dropped 12 bases, with 18 bases sitting between them. The CDR3 DNA reads TGTGCCAGCAGCTTAGTGGGCCATGAGCGTCTCGAACTGTTTTTT. Encoded protein: CASSLVGHERLELFF.

In the case of this clonotype: A read error may account for a junction end that differs from germline. The V call is TRBV29-1, the J call TRBJ2-6; 9 bases are shared with TRBD1. CDR3 length: 8 residues. The germline V gene has CDR1 SQVTM and CDR2 ANQGSEA. The DNA for the CDR3 is TGCAGCGTTGACACAGGGGGCTTC. Amino acids: CSVDTGGF. The complete variable domain, with remaining parts taken from reference TRBV29-1 and TRBJ2-6, reads SAVISQKPSRDICQRGTSLTIQCQVDSQVTMMFWYRQQPGQSLTLIATANQGSEATYESGFVIDKFPISRPNLTFSTLTVSNMSPEDSSIYLCSVDTGGFGAGSRLTVL.

This clonotype was seen many times. This chain links TRBV12-3 or TRBV12-4 with TRBJ2-7; TRBD1 aligns across 7 bases. With 6 bases clipped from V and 5 bases from J, the junction kept 10 bases outside the gene matches. The CDR3 runs to 14 residues. CDR3 amino acids: CASSRRQGINEQYF. In DNA, the CDR3 is TGTGCCAGCAGCAGAAGACAGGGTATCAACGAGCAGTACTTC.

A word on this clonotype: Possible read error: a much larger clone is one base away. The gene calls are TRBV19 and TRBJ2-7; D gene ambiguous. V gave up 7 bases and J gave up 6 bases, with 19 bases separating them. Per germline, CDR1 LNHDA and CDR2 SQIVND (reference sequence). The CDR3 covers 14 residues. The CDR3: CASNIEAGWREQYF. The CDR3 DNA reads as TGTGCCAGTAATATTGAGGCAGGTTGGCGCGAGCAGTACTTC.

This clonotype was observed many times. The chain has TRBV6-6 and TRBJ2-7; D is perhaps TRBD2 (7 bases). This CDR3 has 15 amino acids. Trimming shortened V by 2 bases and J by 2 bases, and 13 bases separated the two germline ends. CDR1 and CDR2 from the germline V gene are MNHNY and SVGAGI (reference sequence). The CDR3 protein is CASSYPGGQTYEQYF. The CDR3 DNA sequence: TGTGCCAGCAGTTACCCCGGGGGGCAGACCTACGAGCAGTACTTC.

This clonotype was detected ten times or more. This chain connects TRBV7-2 to TRBJ1-4; D is unclear. Germline-derived CDR1 and CDR2 are SGHTA and FQGNSA. Trimming pared 5 bases from V and 5 bases from J, leaving 15 bases between. The CDR3 spans 15 residues. CDR3 residues: CASSPFPGRNEKLFF. CDR3 nucleotide sequence: TGTGCCAGCAGCCCCTTCCCCGGGAGGAATGAAAAACTGTTTTTT.

The genes are TRBV20-1 and TRBJ2-5, with 7 positions matching TRBD1. The trim removed 3 bases at V and 3 bases at J, leaving 10 bases unmatched. Germline V lookup: CDR1 DFQATT, CDR2 SNEGSKA (reference sequence). The CDR3 is made up of 15 amino acids. The CDR3 reads CSARAGGSDKETQYF. The CDR3 bases are TGCAGTGCTAGGGCAGGGGGATCTGACAAAGAGACCCAGTACTTC.

At least ten counts were recorded for this clonotype. The rearrangement uses TRBV5-1 and TRBJ2-2; TRBD1 aligns across 7 bases. CDR3 length equals 14 residues. V trimming: 9 bases; J trimming: 4 bases; junction bases outside the gene matches: 9. Germline loops: CDR1 SGHRS, CDR2 YFSETQ. The CDR3 DNA is TGCGCCACGACTCAAGCAGGGGGCACCGGGGAGCTGTTTTTT. Translating gives CATTQAGGTGELFF.

This clonotype was observed many times. The chain recombines TRBV24-1 with TRBJ2-5; TRBD2 aligns across 10 bases. This CDR3 is 15 amino acids long. Germline CDR1 is KGHDR and CDR2 is SFDVKD. V trimming: 3 bases; J trimming: 5 bases; junction bases outside the gene matches: 5. The CDR3 loop reads CATSDPSGSGETQYF. CDR3 coding DNA: TGTGCCACCAGTGATCCTAGCGGGAGTGGTGAGACCCAGTACTTC.